This T cell receptor (beta chain) appears in the sequencing data of a study of identifying expanded T cells in peripheral blood. TCRdb keeps only in-frame clones here, not all; method: immunoSEQ multiplex PCR. The sample has 95,000 or so clones; 86% are singletons. This clone was found once. Its matching antigen is unknown. Germline V gene sequence: CDR1 MNHNY, CDR2 SVGAGI (reference sequence). The V end was cut by 11 bases, the J end by 6 bases, with 10 bases between. The CDR3 consists of 11 residues. The study, taken as a whole, reports: Across healthy donors, higher total template counts meant significantly greater approximately two-week count variance.

No infections or other immune events were documented during collection. This chain uses TRBV6-6 with TRBJ2-2; D is ambiguous. Sequenced material: blood. The receptor was derived from a person aged 18-70 years in good health. CDR3: CAGSYAGELFF. The CDR3 coding sequence is TGTGCCGGAAGTTACGCCGGGGAGCTGTTTTTT.